Sequencing of this T cell receptor (beta chain) was carried out in a study of Ad26.COV2.S vaccination and SARS-CoV-2 variants. Overall study results and limits: People who got the vaccine had more spike-specific TCR breadth than people who got placebo. It was reported that spike-specific CD8+ and CD4+ T cell responses were substantially broad after vaccination.

Treatment given: 15 to 20 received Ad26.COV2.S at low or high dose, single or two shots; roughly five received placebo; per-sample allocation not given. Sampling was done on day 63 after the first vaccine or placebo injection. The shot given was an Ad26 vector that makes Wuhan-strain SARS-CoV-2 spike. The protocol was immunoSEQ multiplex PCR, while the TCRdb copy is restricted to in-frame clones and leaves out a portion. This table holds some 480,000 clones, roughly nine tenths found once. The CDR3 extends over 14 amino acids. The V and J ends lost 7 bases and 7 bases, in that order; junction bases with no gene match: 7. The germline V gene encodes CDR1 MNHNS and CDR2 SASEGT. In the case of this clone: Its antigen is not known.

The rearrangement joins TRBV6-1 to TRBJ2-1; 10 bases are shared with TRBD2. The source is a person between 18 and 60 years old who received the Ad26.COV2.S COVID-19 vaccine or a placebo. This sample comprised peripheral blood, obtained in a trial of Ad26.COV2.S vaccine versus placebo. DNA for the CDR3: TGTGCCAGCACCCGAGCGGGAGGGATTAATGAGCAGTTCTTC. Translating gives CASTRAGGINEQFF.